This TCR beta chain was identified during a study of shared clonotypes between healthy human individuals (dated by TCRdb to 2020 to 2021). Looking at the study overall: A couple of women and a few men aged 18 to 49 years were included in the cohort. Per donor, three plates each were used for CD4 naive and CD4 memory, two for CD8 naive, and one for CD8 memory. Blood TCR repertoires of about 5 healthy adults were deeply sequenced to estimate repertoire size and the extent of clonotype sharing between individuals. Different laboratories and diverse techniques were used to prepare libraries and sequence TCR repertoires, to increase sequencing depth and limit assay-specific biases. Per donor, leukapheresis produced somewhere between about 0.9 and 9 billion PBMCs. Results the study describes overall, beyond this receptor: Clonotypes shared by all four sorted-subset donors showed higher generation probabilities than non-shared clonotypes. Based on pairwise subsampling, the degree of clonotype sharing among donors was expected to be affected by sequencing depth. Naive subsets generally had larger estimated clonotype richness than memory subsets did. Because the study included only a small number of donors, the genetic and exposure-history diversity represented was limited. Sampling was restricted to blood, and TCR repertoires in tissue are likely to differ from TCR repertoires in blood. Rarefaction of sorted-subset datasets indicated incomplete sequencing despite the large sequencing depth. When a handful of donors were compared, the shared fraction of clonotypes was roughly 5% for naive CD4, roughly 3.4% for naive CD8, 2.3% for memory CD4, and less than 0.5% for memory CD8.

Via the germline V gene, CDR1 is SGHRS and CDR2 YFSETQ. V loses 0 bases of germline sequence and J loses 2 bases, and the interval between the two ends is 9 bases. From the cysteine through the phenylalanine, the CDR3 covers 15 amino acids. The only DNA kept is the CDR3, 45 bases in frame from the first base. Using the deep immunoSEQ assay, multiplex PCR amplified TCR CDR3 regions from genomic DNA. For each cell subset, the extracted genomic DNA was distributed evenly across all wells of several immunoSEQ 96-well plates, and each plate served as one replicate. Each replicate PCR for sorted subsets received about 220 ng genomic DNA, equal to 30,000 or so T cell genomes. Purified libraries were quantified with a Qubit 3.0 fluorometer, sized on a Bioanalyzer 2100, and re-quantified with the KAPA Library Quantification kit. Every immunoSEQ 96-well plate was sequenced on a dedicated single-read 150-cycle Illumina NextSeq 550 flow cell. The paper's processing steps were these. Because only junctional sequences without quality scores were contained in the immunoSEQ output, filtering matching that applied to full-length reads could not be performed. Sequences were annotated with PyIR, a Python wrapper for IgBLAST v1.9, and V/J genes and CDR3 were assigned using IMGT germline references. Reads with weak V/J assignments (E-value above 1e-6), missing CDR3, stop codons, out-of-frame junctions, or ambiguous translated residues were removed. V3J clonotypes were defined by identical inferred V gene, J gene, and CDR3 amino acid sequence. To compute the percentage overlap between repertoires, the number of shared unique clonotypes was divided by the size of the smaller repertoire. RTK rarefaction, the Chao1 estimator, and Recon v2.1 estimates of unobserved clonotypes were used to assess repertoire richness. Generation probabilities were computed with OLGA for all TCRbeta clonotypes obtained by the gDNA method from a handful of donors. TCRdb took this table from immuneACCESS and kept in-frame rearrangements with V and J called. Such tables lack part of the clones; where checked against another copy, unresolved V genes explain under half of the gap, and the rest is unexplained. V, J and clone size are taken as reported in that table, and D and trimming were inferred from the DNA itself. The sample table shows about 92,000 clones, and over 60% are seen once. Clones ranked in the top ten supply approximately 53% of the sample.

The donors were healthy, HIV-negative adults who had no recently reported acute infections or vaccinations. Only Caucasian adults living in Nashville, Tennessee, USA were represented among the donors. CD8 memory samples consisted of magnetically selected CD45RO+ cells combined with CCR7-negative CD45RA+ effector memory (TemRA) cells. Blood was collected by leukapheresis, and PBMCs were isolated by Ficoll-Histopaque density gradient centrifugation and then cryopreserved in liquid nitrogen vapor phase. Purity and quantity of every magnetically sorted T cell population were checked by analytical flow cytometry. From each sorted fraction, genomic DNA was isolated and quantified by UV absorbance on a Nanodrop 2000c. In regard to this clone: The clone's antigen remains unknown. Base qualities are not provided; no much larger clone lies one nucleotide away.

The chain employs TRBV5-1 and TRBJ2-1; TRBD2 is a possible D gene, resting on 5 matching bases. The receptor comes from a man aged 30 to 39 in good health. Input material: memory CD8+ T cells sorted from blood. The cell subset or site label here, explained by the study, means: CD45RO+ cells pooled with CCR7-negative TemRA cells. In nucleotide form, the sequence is TGCGCCAGCAGCTTGGGGACTTGGACCTACAATGAGCAGTTCTTC. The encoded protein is CASSLGTWTYNEQFF.